The clone carrying this TCR beta chain has a handful of counts. The antigen remains undetermined. The sample originates from a study of T cell repertoires in cytomegalovirus infection. Trimming removed 1 base at V and 1 base at J, with 22 bases between. This CDR3 is built from 19 residues. Germline V gene data show CDR1 as SGHVS and CDR2 as FQNEAQ. TCRdb used MiXCR to reprocess the reads, holding one entry per CDR3 protein. There are roughly 34,000 distinct CDR3 sequences in the sample; over 50% occur only once, and approximately 92% lies in the top ten. The J gene is TRBJ1-2, the V gene TRBV7-8; possible D gene TRBD1, 6 bases. The sample was CD8+ T cells from cultured PBMCs, taken from culture after CMV antigen stimulation. This TCR derives from a human donor in good health (CMV status not recorded). Some clones in this sample may be carry-over from other donors' samples. CDR3 sequence reads: CASSLDPMAGTPYNYGYTF. CDR3 DNA sequence: TGTGCCAGCAGCTTAGACCCAATGGCGGGGACACCATATAACTATGGCTACACCTTC.